This T cell receptor (beta chain) is from a study of shared clonotypes between healthy human individuals. The CDR3 is 15 amino acids. V was cut by 1 base and J by 5 bases, with 14 bases left in between. Germline V gene data show CDR1 as MDHEN and CDR2 as SYDVKM. Concerning this clone itself: The antigen is not known.

Clones were read by immunoSEQ multiplex PCR, and TCRdb kept only the in-frame ones, dropping some. Seen here are about 700,000 clones, approximately 74% observed once, and the top ten hold about 1.7%. Notes on the study in general: What limited the represented genetic and exposure-history diversity was the small number of donors.

Sequencing input: memory CD4+ T cells sorted from blood. The subset here: CD45RA-negative fraction. The chain carries TRBV28 and TRBJ1-1; D is unresolved. The clonotype was recovered from a woman between 25 and 40 years old in good health. CDR3 sequence: CASSLSSGRGTEAFF. Here the CDR3 DNA reads TGTGCCAGCAGTTTATCCTCAGGACGGGGTACTGAAGCTTTCTTT.